Sequencing of this T cell receptor (beta chain) was carried out in a study of blood T cell repertoires in COVID-19. Methods used by the authors: Reference gene primer amplification gave nucleated cell count estimates. Clones were sequenced by immunoSEQ multiplex PCR, and TCRdb holds only the in-frame ones, with some missing. V and J calls and clone size come straight from that table; D and trimming were deduced from the DNA. The profile shows about 130,000 clones, roughly 80% of them singletons. Germline CDR1 and CDR2: SNHLY and FYNNEI. CDR3 length equals 15 residues. V was pared by 4 bases and J by 4 bases, with 6 bases of the junction left unmatched.

The rearrangement uses TRBV2 and TRBJ1-2; TRBD1 matches 10 bases. Sequencing was carried out using peripheral blood. The source is a woman aged 45-60 years with acute or convalescent COVID-19. CDR3 region: CASSVMDRGSYGYTF. The DNA for the CDR3 is TGTGCCAGCAGTGTCATGGACAGGGGGTCCTATGGCTACACCTTC.